Shown below are 3 T cell receptor beta chains from a single sample sequenced in a study of cytomegalovirus exposure and HLA in healthy donors. This PCR relied on a set of 60 Vbeta primers and 13 Jbeta primers. TCRdb's copy holds only in-frame clones and misses some; the assay was immunoSEQ multiplex PCR. Altogether 200,000 to 250,000 clones are present, about 83% being singletons, with the ten largest covering roughly 1.3%. The material sequenced was PBMCs. The receptor set was obtained from a human donor in good health.

This clone was counted once. In DNA, the CDR3 is TGTGCCAGCAGCTTAACTGGCAGGGAAGATGAAAAACTGTTTTTT. It specifies CASSLTGREDEKLFF. The rearrangement uses TRBV7-3 and TRBJ1-4, with a possible D match to TRBD1 (5 bases). CDR1 is SGHTA, CDR2 FQGTGA, per germline. The germline V and J ends were trimmed by 0 bases and 6 bases, with 11 bases remaining between them. The CDR3 totals 15 residues.

Concerning this clone: One end of the junction fails to match germline, which may point to a read error. V and J are TRBV5-4 and TRBJ2-4; the D gene is possibly TRBD2 (7 bases). The CDR3 is 14 residues long. The germline gives CDR1 SGHNT, CDR2 YYREEE (reference sequence). The CDR3 spells CASSLAGAGLGALF. The CDR3 DNA sequence: TGTGCCAGCAGCTTGGCAGGGGCCGGACTAGGAGCTCTCTTC.

The genes are TRBV7-8 and TRBJ1-2; D is undetermined. V shed 3 bases and J shed 2 bases, with 10 bases lying between them. CDR1 and CDR2 from the germline V gene are SGHVS and FQNEAQ. This CDR3 region has 14 residues. Here the CDR3 DNA reads TGTGCCAGCAGCTTGTGGGAGGGAAACTATGGCTACACCTTC. Its protein is CASSLWEGNYGYTF. Drawing the rest from reference TRBV7-8 and TRBJ1-2, the complete variable domain is GAGVSQSPRYKVAKRGQDVALRCDPISGHVSLFWYQQALGQGPEFLTYFQNEAQLDKSGLPSDRFFAERPEGSVSTLKIQRTQQEDSAVYLCASSLWEGNYGYTFGSGTRLTVV.